These T cell receptor beta chains were read from a single sample in a study of early T cells in non-severe SARS-CoV-2 infection. TCRdb called the 5' RACE reads again in MiXCR, with one record for every CDR3 protein. The repertoire holds approximately 64,000 distinct CDR3 sequences, 20% to 25% seen once, with 16% in the top ten. This sample comprised whole blood, obtained at baseline. The receptors originated from an adult who was a healthcare worker with PCR-confirmed SARS-CoV-2 infection or an uninfected control (not recorded which). Both conserved end residues are part of each CDR3. A D gene is named only where the DNA matches it firmly. Where a row states a size, it is once, few, many or the class of an expanded clone; other rows omit it.

v_call: TRBV10-3; clone_size: many; cdr3_length: 14; j_call: TRBJ2-1; d_call: TRBD1; cdr3_aa: CAISETQGVNEQFF; cdr3_nt: TGTGCCATCAGTGAGACCCAGGGGGTGAATGAGCAGTTCTTC
v_call: TRBV4-1; clone_size: few; cdr3_length: 17; j_call: TRBJ2-7; d_call: TRBD2; cdr3_aa: CASSLQAGGSPAYEQYF; cdr3_nt: TGCGCCAGCAGCCTCCAAGCGGGGGGCTCTCCGGCCTACGAGCAGTACTTC
v_call: TRBV6-6; clone_size: few; cdr3_length: 17; j_call: TRBJ2-7; d_call: TRBD1; cdr3_aa: CASSYSVTGSNFYEQYF; cdr3_nt: TGTGCCAGCAGTTACTCCGTGACAGGGAGCAATTTCTACGAGCAGTACTTC
v_call: TRBV6-6; clone_size: NA; cdr3_length: 15; j_call: TRBJ1-1; d_call: TRBD1; cdr3_aa: CASSYGQGGATEAFF; cdr3_nt: TGTGCCAGCAGTTATGGACAGGGTGGGGCCACTGAAGCTTTCTTT
v_call: TRBV9; clone_size: NA; cdr3_length: 16; j_call: TRBJ2-7; d_call: NA; cdr3_aa: CASSPTPGTDSYEQYF; cdr3_nt: TGTGCCAGCAGCCCTACGCCGGGCACGGACTCCTACGAGCAGTACTTC
v_call: TRBV3-1; clone_size: NA; cdr3_length: 17; j_call: TRBJ2-5; d_call: TRBD2; cdr3_aa: CASSRLGETSGGETQYF; cdr3_nt: TGTGCCAGCAGCCGCCTGGGAGAGACTAGCGGGGGAGAGACCCAGTACTTC
v_call: TRBV6-1; clone_size: few; cdr3_length: 15; j_call: TRBJ1-2; d_call: NA; cdr3_aa: CASSEIWTPDYGYTF; cdr3_nt: TGTGCCAGCAGTGAAATCTGGACCCCTGACTATGGCTACACCTTC
v_call: TRBV6-5; clone_size: NA; cdr3_length: 12; j_call: TRBJ1-1; d_call: NA; cdr3_aa: CASGGNQAEAFF; cdr3_nt: TGTGCCAGCGGGGGGAACCAGGCTGAAGCTTTCTTT
v_call: TRBV15; clone_size: NA; cdr3_length: 14; j_call: TRBJ2-5; d_call: TRBD2; cdr3_aa: CATSLTSGQETQYF; cdr3_nt: TGTGCCACCAGTTTAACTAGCGGCCAAGAGACCCAGTACTTC
v_call: TRBV18; clone_size: many; cdr3_length: 14; j_call: TRBJ1-1; d_call: TRBD1; cdr3_aa: CASSPTGSGAEAFF; cdr3_nt: TGTGCCAGCTCACCGACAGGGTCAGGGGCTGAAGCTTTCTTT
v_call: TRBV7-6; clone_size: NA; cdr3_length: 16; j_call: TRBJ2-1; d_call: TRBD1; cdr3_aa: CASSSWEGQGAKEQFF; cdr3_nt: TGTGCCAGCAGCTCCTGGGAGGGACAGGGGGCGAAGGAGCAGTTCTTC
v_call: TRBV4-1; clone_size: NA; cdr3_length: 16; j_call: TRBJ2-6; d_call: TRBD2; cdr3_aa: CASDHPGRPGANVLTF; cdr3_nt: TGCGCCAGCGACCACCCCGGGAGGCCGGGGGCCAACGTCCTGACTTTC
v_call: TRBV6-4; clone_size: NA; cdr3_length: 13; j_call: TRBJ2-1; d_call: TRBD2; cdr3_aa: CASSPSGGNEQFF; cdr3_nt: TGTGCCAGCAGCCCTAGCGGGGGTAATGAGCAGTTCTTC
v_call: TRBV2; clone_size: few; cdr3_length: 16; j_call: TRBJ2-3; d_call: NA; cdr3_aa: CASSVRDPTLADTQYF; cdr3_nt: TGTGCCAGCAGTGTGCGCGATCCGACCCTTGCAGATACGCAGTATTTT
v_call: TRBV7-6; clone_size: NA; cdr3_length: 14; j_call: TRBJ2-2; d_call: NA; cdr3_aa: CASSLGAGTGELFF; cdr3_nt: TGTGCCAGCAGCTTAGGGGCGGGCACCGGGGAGCTGTTTTTT
v_call: TRBV20-1; clone_size: few; cdr3_length: 12; j_call: TRBJ2-3; d_call: NA; cdr3_aa: CSAGTRGNTQYF; cdr3_nt: TGCAGTGCCGGGACCCGCGGGAATACGCAGTATTTT
v_call: TRBV9; clone_size: few; cdr3_length: 15; j_call: TRBJ2-7; d_call: NA; cdr3_aa: CASSVGIGESYEQYF; cdr3_nt: TGTGCCAGCAGCGTAGGAATTGGGGAATCCTACGAGCAGTACTTC
v_call: TRBV4-2; clone_size: NA; cdr3_length: 16; j_call: TRBJ2-6; d_call: NA; cdr3_aa: CASSETLATGANVLTF; cdr3_nt: TGTGCCAGCAGCGAGACATTGGCCACTGGGGCCAACGTCCTGACTTTC
v_call: TRBV7-8; clone_size: NA; cdr3_length: 14; j_call: TRBJ2-7; d_call: NA; cdr3_aa: CASSFLGSTYEQYF; cdr3_nt: TGTGCCAGCAGCTTTCTAGGGTCGACCTACGAGCAGTACTTC
v_call: TRBV3-1; clone_size: few; cdr3_length: 16; j_call: TRBJ2-4; d_call: TRBD2; cdr3_aa: CASSQESGVPKNIQYF; cdr3_nt: TGTGCCAGCAGCCAAGAGAGCGGGGTCCCCAAAAACATTCAGTACTTC
v_call: TRBV7-9; clone_size: few; cdr3_length: 13; j_call: TRBJ1-2; d_call: NA; cdr3_aa: CASSKTANYGYTF; cdr3_nt: TGTGCCAGCAGCAAAACAGCTAACTATGGCTACACCTTC
v_call: TRBV12-5; clone_size: NA; cdr3_length: 16; j_call: TRBJ2-3; d_call: TRBD1; cdr3_aa: CASGPRGQPIHITQYF; cdr3_nt: TGTGCTAGTGGTCCGAGGGGACAGCCTATTCACATTACGCAGTATTTT
v_call: TRBV12-3/TRBV12-4; clone_size: few; cdr3_length: 14; j_call: TRBJ1-3; d_call: NA; cdr3_aa: CASTSPSSGNTIYF; cdr3_nt: TGTGCCAGCACCTCGCCTTCCTCTGGAAACACCATATATTTT
v_call: TRBV6-2/TRBV6-3; clone_size: NA; cdr3_length: 15; j_call: TRBJ1-2; d_call: TRBD1; cdr3_aa: CASSTWTGIHYGYTF; cdr3_nt: TGTGCCAGCAGTACTTGGACAGGGATCCACTATGGCTACACCTTC
v_call: TRBV2; clone_size: NA; cdr3_length: 14; j_call: TRBJ2-1; d_call: NA; cdr3_aa: CASSAGGRTNEQFF; cdr3_nt: TGTGCCAGCAGCGCCGGGGGCCGTACGAATGAGCAGTTCTTC
v_call: TRBV5-1; clone_size: NA; cdr3_length: 15; j_call: TRBJ1-5; d_call: TRBD1; cdr3_aa: CASSLTGEGDQPQHF; cdr3_nt: TGCGCCAGCAGCCTGACAGGGGAAGGGGATCAGCCCCAGCATTTT
v_call: TRBV4-1; clone_size: many; cdr3_length: 13; j_call: TRBJ2-3; d_call: NA; cdr3_aa: CASSPSALDTQYF; cdr3_nt: TGCGCCAGCAGCCCTTCGGCCCTAGATACGCAGTATTTT
v_call: TRBV10-2; clone_size: few; cdr3_length: 13; j_call: TRBJ1-6; d_call: NA; cdr3_aa: CASSEQERAPLHF; cdr3_nt: TGCGCCAGCAGTGAGCAAGAAAGGGCACCCCTCCACTTT
v_call: TRBV6-6; clone_size: NA; cdr3_length: 18; j_call: TRBJ2-7; d_call: TRBD2; cdr3_aa: CASSPSTRSGGISYEQYF; cdr3_nt: TGTGCCAGCAGCCCGTCAACCCGTAGCGGGGGGATTTCCTACGAGCAGTACTTC
v_call: TRBV12-3/TRBV12-4; clone_size: NA; cdr3_length: 16; j_call: TRBJ1-2; d_call: TRBD1; cdr3_aa: CASTEGRGRANYGYTF; cdr3_nt: TGTGCCAGCACGGAAGGCAGGGGGCGAGCTAACTATGGCTACACCTTC
v_call: TRBV2; clone_size: few; cdr3_length: 12; j_call: TRBJ1-2; d_call: NA; cdr3_aa: CASSERIYGYTF; cdr3_nt: TGTGCCAGCAGTGAACGGATCTATGGCTACACCTTC
v_call: TRBV2; clone_size: NA; cdr3_length: 15; j_call: TRBJ2-2; d_call: NA; cdr3_aa: CASSDGGENTGELFF; cdr3_nt: TGTGCCAGCAGTGACGGCGGGGAGAACACCGGGGAGCTGTTTTTT
v_call: TRBV10-3; clone_size: NA; cdr3_length: 14; j_call: TRBJ1-6; d_call: NA; cdr3_aa: CAISVNSYNSPLHF; cdr3_nt: TGTGCCATCAGTGTGAACAGTTATAATTCACCCCTCCACTTT
v_call: TRBV3-1; clone_size: NA; cdr3_length: 15; j_call: TRBJ2-3; d_call: NA; cdr3_aa: CASSQEYGGRDTQYF; cdr3_nt: TGTGCCAGCAGCCAAGAGTATGGGGGACGAGATACGCAGTATTTT
v_call: TRBV7-8; clone_size: NA; cdr3_length: 13; j_call: TRBJ1-1; d_call: NA; cdr3_aa: CASSSRLNTEAFF; cdr3_nt: TGTGCCAGCAGTTCCCGACTGAACACTGAAGCTTTCTTT
v_call: TRBV7-9; clone_size: many; cdr3_length: 15; j_call: TRBJ2-2; d_call: NA; cdr3_aa: CASSLPEPFTGELFF; cdr3_nt: TGTGCCAGCAGCTTGCCAGAGCCTTTTACCGGGGAGCTGTTTTTT
v_call: TRBV19; clone_size: NA; cdr3_length: 13; j_call: TRBJ2-1; d_call: NA; cdr3_aa: CASSIPRHNEQFF; cdr3_nt: TGTGCCAGTAGTATTCCCAGACACAATGAGCAGTTCTTC
v_call: TRBV29-1; clone_size: few; cdr3_length: 13; j_call: TRBJ2-1; d_call: NA; cdr3_aa: CSVERDQGYEQFF; cdr3_nt: TGCAGCGTTGAAAGGGATCAGGGGTATGAGCAGTTCTTC
v_call: TRBV10-3; clone_size: NA; cdr3_length: 16; j_call: TRBJ1-3; d_call: NA; cdr3_aa: CAISRTQGRAGNTIYF; cdr3_nt: TGTGCCATCAGCAGAACTCAGGGGCGCGCTGGAAACACCATATATTTT
v_call: TRBV2; clone_size: few; cdr3_length: 14; j_call: TRBJ1-2; d_call: TRBD1; cdr3_aa: CASSPGQGAYGYTF; cdr3_nt: TGTGCCAGCAGTCCGGGACAGGGGGCCTATGGCTACACCTTC
v_call: TRBV7-6; clone_size: NA; cdr3_length: 16; j_call: TRBJ1-3; d_call: NA; cdr3_aa: CASSLSALFSGNTIYF; cdr3_nt: TGTGCCAGCAGCTTAAGTGCTCTTTTCTCTGGAAACACCATATATTTT
v_call: TRBV7-7; clone_size: NA; cdr3_length: 15; j_call: TRBJ2-5; d_call: TRBD2; cdr3_aa: CASSGYGGAGETQYF; cdr3_nt: TGTGCCAGCAGCGGCTACGGGGGGGCCGGTGAGACCCAGTACTTC
v_call: TRBV3-1; clone_size: NA; cdr3_length: 18; j_call: TRBJ2-5; d_call: TRBD2; cdr3_aa: CASSHSTSGGSTRETQYF; cdr3_nt: TGTGCCAGCAGCCACTCGACTAGCGGGGGGTCAACCCGAGAGACCCAGTACTTC
v_call: TRBV19; clone_size: NA; cdr3_length: 15; j_call: TRBJ2-3; d_call: NA; cdr3_aa: CASSMSTGRLDTQYF; cdr3_nt: TGTGCCAGTAGTATGTCTACAGGAAGGTTGGATACGCAGTATTTT
v_call: TRBV7-2; clone_size: NA; cdr3_length: 13; j_call: TRBJ1-2; d_call: NA; cdr3_aa: CASSQGRDYGYTF; cdr3_nt: TGTGCCAGCAGCCAGGGGAGGGACTATGGCTACACCTTC
v_call: TRBV5-1; clone_size: few; cdr3_length: 14; j_call: TRBJ1-1; d_call: NA; cdr3_aa: CASSTQVTNTEAFF; cdr3_nt: TGCGCCAGCAGCACCCAGGTCACGAACACTGAAGCTTTCTTT
v_call: TRBV12-3/TRBV12-4; clone_size: few; cdr3_length: 13; j_call: TRBJ1-6; d_call: TRBD1; cdr3_aa: CASSYGTASPLHF; cdr3_nt: TGTGCCAGCAGTTACGGGACAGCTTCACCCCTCCACTTT
v_call: TRBV5-1; clone_size: NA; cdr3_length: 14; j_call: TRBJ1-1; d_call: TRBD1; cdr3_aa: CASSLGQGDGEAFF; cdr3_nt: TGCGCCAGCAGCTTGGGACAGGGGGATGGTGAAGCTTTCTTT